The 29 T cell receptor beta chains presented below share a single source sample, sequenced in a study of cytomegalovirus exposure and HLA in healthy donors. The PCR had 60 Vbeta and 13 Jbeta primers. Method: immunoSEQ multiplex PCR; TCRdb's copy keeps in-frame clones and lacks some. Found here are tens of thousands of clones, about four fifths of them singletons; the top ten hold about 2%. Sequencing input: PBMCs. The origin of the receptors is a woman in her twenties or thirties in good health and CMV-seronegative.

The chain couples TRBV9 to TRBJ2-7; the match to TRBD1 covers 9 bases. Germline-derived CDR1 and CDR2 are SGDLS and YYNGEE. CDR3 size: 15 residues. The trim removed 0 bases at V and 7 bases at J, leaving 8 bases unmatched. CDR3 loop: CASSVAGTGSREQYF. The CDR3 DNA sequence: TGTGCCAGCAGCGTAGCCGGGACAGGGTCTAGAGAGCAGTACTTC.

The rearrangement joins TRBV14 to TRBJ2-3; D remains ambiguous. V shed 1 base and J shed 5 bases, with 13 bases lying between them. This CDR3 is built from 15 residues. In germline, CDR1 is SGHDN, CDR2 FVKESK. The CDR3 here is CASSQVTRGIDTQYF. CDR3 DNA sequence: TGTGCCAGCAGCCAAGTTACCCGAGGTATAGATACGCAGTATTTT.

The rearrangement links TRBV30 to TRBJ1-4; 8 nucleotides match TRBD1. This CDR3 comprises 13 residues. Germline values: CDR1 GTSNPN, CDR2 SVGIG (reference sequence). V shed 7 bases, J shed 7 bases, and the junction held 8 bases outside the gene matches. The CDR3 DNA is TGTGCCTACGCCGCAGGGGGCACTGAAAAACTGTTTTTT. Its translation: CAYAAGGTEKLFF.

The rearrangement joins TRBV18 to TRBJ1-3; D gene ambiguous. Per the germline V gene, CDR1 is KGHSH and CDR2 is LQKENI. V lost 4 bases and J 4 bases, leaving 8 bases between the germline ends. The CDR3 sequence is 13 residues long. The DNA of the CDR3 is TGTGCCAGCTCACGCGAGGCGGGAAACACCATATATTTT. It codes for CASSREAGNTIYF. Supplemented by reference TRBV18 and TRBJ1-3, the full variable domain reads NAGVMQNPRHLVRRRGQEARLRCSPMKGHSHVYWYRQLPEEGLKFMVYLQKENIIDESGMPKERFSAEFPKEGPSILRIQQVVRGDSAAYFCASSREAGNTIYFGEGSWLTVV.

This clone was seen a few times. The CDR3 region is CASSYSDRGEQYF. The DNA for the CDR3 is TGTGCCAGCAGTTACTCCGACAGGGGCGAGCAGTACTTC. The V call is TRBV6-5, the J call TRBJ2-7, with 8 nucleotides matching TRBD1. In germline, CDR1 is MNHEY, CDR2 SVGAGI. The J segment lost 6 bases and the V segment lost 0 bases, leaving 1 base of the junction unmatched. The CDR3 covers 13 residues.

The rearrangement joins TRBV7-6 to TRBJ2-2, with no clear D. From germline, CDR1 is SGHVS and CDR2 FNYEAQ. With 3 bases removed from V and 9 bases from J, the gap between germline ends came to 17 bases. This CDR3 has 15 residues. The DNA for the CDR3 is TGTGCCAGCAGCTTGAAAACAGCCGGCTCCCGGGAGCTGTTTTTT. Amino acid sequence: CASSLKTAGSRELFF.

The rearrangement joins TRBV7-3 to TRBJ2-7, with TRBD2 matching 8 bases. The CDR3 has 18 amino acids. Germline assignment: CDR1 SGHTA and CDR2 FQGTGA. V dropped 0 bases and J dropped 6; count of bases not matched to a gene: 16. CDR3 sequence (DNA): TGTGCCAGCAGCTTAACGCCGGCTGGGGTAGCGGGACGAGGCGAGCAGTACTTC. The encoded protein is CASSLTPAGVAGRGEQYF. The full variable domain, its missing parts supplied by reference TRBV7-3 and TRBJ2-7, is GAGVSQTPSNKVTEKGKYVELRCDPISGHTALYWYRQSLGQGPEFLIYFQGTGAADDSGLPNDRFFAVRPEGSVSTLKIQRTERGDSAVYLCASSLTPAGVAGRGEQYFGPGTRLTVT.

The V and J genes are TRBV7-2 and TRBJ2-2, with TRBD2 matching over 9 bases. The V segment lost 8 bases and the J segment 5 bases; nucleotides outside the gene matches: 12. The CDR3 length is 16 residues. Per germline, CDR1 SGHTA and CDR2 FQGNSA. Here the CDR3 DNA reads TGTGCCAGCCTGGCGGGCGGGAGGGTCGGGACCGGGGAGCTGTTTTTT. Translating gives CASLAGGRVGTGELFF.

The CDR3 is CASSLSSLYNEQFF. CDR3 nucleotides: TGCGCCAGCAGCTTAAGTAGCCTCTACAATGAGCAGTTCTTC. The V gene is TRBV5-1, the J gene TRBJ2-1; D is ambiguous. Germline V gives CDR1 SGHRS, CDR2 YFSETQ. Trimming cost V 2 bases and J 3 bases, with 9 bases left between them. The CDR3 is made up of 14 amino acids.

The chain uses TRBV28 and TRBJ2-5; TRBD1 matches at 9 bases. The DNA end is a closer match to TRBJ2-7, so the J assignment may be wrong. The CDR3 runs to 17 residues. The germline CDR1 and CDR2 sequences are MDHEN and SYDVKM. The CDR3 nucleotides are TGTGCCAGCAGTTCCCCCCCCGGGACAGGGATTTACTACGAGCAGTACTTC. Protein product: CASSSPPGTGIYYEQYF.

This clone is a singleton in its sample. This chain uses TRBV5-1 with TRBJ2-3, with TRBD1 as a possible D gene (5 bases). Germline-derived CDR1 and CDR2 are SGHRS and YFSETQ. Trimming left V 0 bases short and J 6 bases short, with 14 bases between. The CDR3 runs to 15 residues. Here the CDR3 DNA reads TGCGCCAGCAGCTTGGGGGCCCAGGGCGCGGATACGCAGTATTTT. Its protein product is CASSLGAQGADTQYF.

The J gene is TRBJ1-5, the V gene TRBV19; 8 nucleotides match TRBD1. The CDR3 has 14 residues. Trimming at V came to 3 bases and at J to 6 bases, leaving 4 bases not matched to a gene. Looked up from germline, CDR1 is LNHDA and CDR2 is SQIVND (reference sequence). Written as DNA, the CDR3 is TGTGCCAGTAGTATCGCGGACAGGGCTCAGCCCCAGCATTTT. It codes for CASSIADRAQPQHF.

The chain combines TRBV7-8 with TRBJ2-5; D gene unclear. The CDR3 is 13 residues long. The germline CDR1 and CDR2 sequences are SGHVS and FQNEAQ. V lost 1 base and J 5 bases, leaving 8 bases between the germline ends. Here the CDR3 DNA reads TGTGCCAGCAGCTTAGAACTTTCGGAGACCCAGTACTTC. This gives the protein CASSLELSETQYF.

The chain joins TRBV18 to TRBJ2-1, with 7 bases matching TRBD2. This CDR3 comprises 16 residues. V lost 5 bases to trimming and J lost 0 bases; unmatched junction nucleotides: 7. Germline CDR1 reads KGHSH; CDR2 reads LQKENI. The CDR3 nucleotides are TGTGCCAGCTCATCGAGTCGGGGGGTCTCCTACAATGAGCAGTTCTTC. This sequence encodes CASSSSRGVSYNEQFF.

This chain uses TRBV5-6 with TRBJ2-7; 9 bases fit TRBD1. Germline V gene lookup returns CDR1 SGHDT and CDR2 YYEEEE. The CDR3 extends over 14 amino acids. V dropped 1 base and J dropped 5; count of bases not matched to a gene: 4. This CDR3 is CASSLPTGGHEQYF. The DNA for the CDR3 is TGTGCCAGCAGCTTGCCGACAGGGGGGCACGAGCAGTACTTC.

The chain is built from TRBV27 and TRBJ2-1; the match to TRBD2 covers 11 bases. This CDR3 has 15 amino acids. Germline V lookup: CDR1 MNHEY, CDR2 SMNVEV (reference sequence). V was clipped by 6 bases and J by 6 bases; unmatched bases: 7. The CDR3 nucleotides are TGTGCCAGCAGCCTATCTCTAGCGGGAGGCAATGAGCAGTTCTTC. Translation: CASSLSLAGGNEQFF.

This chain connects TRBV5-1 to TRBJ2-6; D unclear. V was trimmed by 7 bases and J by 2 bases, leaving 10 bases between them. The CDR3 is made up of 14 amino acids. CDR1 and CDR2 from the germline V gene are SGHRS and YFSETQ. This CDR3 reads CASRNPAGANVLTF. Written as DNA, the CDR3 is TGCGCCAGCCGCAACCCGGCTGGGGCCAACGTCCTGACTTTC.

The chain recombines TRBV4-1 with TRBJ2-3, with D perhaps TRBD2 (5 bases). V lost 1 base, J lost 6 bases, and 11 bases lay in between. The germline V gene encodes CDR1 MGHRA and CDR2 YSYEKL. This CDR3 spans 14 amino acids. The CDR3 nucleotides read TGCGCCAGCAGCCAAGTTCCGGGAATGGATACGCAGTATTTT. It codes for CASSQVPGMDTQYF.

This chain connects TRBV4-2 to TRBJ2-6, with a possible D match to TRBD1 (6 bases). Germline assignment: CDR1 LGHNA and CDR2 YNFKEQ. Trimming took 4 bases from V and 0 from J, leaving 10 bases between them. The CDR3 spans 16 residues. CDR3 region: CASSPGHISGANVLTF. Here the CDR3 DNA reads TGTGCCAGCAGCCCGGGACATATCTCTGGGGCCAACGTCCTGACTTTC.

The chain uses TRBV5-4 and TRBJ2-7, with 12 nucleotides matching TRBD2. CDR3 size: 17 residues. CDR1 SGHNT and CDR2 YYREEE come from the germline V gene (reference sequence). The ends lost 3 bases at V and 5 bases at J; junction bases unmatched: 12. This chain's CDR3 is CASSSSIRLAGVNEQYF. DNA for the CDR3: TGTGCCAGCAGCTCCTCGATAAGACTAGCGGGAGTGAACGAGCAGTACTTC.

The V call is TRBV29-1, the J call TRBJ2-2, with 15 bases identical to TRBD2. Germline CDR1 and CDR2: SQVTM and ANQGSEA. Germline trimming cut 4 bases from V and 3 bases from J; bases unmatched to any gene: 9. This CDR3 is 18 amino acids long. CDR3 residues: CSVAPGLAGGRDTGELFF. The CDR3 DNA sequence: TGCAGCGTTGCTCCTGGACTAGCGGGAGGGAGGGACACCGGGGAGCTGTTTTTT.

DNA for the CDR3: TGTGCCAGCAGTGAAACCGGGACTAGCGGGATCGAGCAGTACTTC. Translating it yields CASSETGTSGIEQYF. V gene TRBV25-1 combines with J gene TRBJ2-7; 13 bases match TRBD2. V shed 2 bases and J 6 bases; nucleotides not matched to a gene: 4. Germline V lookup: CDR1 MGHDK, CDR2 SYGVNS. This CDR3 is 15 amino acids long.

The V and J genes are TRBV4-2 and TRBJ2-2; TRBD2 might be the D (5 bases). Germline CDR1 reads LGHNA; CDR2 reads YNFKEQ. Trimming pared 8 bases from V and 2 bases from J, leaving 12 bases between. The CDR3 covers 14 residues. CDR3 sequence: CASGRGSNTGELFF. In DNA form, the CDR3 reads TGTGCCAGCGGGAGAGGCTCTAACACCGGGGAGCTGTTTTTT.

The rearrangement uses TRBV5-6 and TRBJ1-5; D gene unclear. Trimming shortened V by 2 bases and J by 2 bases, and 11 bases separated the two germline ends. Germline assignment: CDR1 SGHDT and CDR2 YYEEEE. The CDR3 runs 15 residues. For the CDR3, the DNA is TGTGCCAGCAGCTTTGGTACTTCGGGCAATCAGCCCCAGCATTTT. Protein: CASSFGTSGNQPQHF.

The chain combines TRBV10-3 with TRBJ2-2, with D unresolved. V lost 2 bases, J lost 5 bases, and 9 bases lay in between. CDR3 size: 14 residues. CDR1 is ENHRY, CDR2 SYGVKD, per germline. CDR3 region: CAISEGWATGELFF. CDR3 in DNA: TGTGCCATCAGTGAGGGCTGGGCGACCGGGGAGCTGTTTTTT.

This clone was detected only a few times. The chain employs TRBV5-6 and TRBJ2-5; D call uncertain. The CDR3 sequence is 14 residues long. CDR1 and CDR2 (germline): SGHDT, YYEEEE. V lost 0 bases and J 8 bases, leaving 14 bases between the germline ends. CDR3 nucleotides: TGTGCCAGCAGCTTGGGTGACTTGAGGTATACCCAGTACTTC. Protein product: CASSLGDLRYTQYF.

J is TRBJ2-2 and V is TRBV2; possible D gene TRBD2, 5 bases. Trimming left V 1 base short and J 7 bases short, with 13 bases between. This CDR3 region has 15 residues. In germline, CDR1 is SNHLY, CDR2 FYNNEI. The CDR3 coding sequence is TGTGCCAGCAGTGAAGTTCCCGGGGTTGGCGGGGAGCTGTTTTTT. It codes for CASSEVPGVGGELFF.

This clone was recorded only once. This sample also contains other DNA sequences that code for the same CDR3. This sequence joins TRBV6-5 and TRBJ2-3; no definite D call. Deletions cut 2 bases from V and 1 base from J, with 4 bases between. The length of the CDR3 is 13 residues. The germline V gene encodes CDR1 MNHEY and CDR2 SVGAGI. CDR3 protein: CASSYPGTDTQYF. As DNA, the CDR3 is TGTGCCAGCAGTTACCCTGGCACAGATACGCAGTATTTT.

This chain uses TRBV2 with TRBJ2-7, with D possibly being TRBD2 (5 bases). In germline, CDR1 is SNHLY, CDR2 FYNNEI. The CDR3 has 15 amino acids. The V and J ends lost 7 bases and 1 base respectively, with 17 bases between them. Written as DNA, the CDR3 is TGTGCCAGCAAACCCGGCCTAGCTGGATCCTACGAGCAGTACTTC. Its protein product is CASKPGLAGSYEQYF.